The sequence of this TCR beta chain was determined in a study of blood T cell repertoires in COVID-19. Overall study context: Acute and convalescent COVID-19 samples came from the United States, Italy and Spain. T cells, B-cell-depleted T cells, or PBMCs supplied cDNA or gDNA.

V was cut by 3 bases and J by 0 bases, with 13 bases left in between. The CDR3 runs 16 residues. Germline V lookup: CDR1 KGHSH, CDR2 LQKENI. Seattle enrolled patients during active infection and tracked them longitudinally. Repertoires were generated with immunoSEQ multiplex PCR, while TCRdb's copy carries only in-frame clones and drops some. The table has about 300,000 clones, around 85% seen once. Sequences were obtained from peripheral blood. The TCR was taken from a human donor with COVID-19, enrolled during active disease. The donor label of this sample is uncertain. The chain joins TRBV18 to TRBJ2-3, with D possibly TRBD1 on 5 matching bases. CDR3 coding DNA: TGTGCCAGCTCACCTTCCAAGACAGTTAGCACAGATACGCAGTATTTT. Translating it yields CASSPSKTVSTDTQYF.